These 7 T cell receptor beta chains came from one sample sequenced in a study of OX40 agonist ivuxolimab in advanced cancers. TCRdb's table, derived via immunoSEQ multiplex PCR, lists solely in-frame clones and lacks some. The sample contains tens of thousands of clones, roughly 84% of which appear only once. This specimen was CD4+ or CD8+ T cells sorted from blood, taken in a trial of the OX40 agonist ivuxolimab. These receptors all come from an adult with an advanced solid tumor such as melanoma, head and neck, liver or kidney cancer.

The CDR3 DNA follows: TGTGCCAGCAGCGCTCCGGGGACCCGTTACAATGAGCAGTTCTTC. This gives the protein CASSAPGTRYNEQFF. V usage is TRBV9 and J usage is TRBJ2-1; D may correspond to TRBD1 or TRBD2 (5 bases each). The germline gives CDR1 SGDLS, CDR2 YYNGEE. V dropped 3 bases and J dropped 4 bases, with 14 bases sitting between them. This CDR3 region has 15 residues.

This clone has only a few counts. J is TRBJ1-2 and V is TRBV5-6; a weak D match, TRBD1 (5 bases). There are 12 residues in the CDR3. Trimming removed 2 bases from V and 8 bases from J, with 10 bases in between. Germline V gene sequence: CDR1 SGHDT, CDR2 YYEEEE. The CDR3 DNA reads as TGTGCCAGCAGCTTCGGGGGAGAGGGCTACACCTTC. This codes for CASSFGGEGYTF.

This clone was found a few times. The chain combines TRBV27 with TRBJ2-7; D gene uncertain. CDR1 and CDR2 (germline): MNHEY, SMNVEV (reference sequence). The V end lost 4 bases, the J end lost 6 bases, and 10 bases lay between the germline ends. This CDR3 region has 12 residues. CDR3 DNA sequence: TGTGCCAGCAGTTCTCCGCCAGGCGAGCAGTACTTC. It translates to CASSSPPGEQYF.

The genes are TRBV5-6 and TRBJ1-2; no clear D gene. With 1 base removed from V and 4 bases from J, the gap between germline ends came to 11 bases. CDR1 and CDR2 from the germline V gene are SGHDT and YYEEEE. The CDR3 runs 14 residues. The CDR3 region is CASSLIDTRYGYTF. The CDR3 DNA follows: TGTGCCAGCAGCTTGATCGACACCCGCTATGGCTACACCTTC.

The chain uses TRBV19 and TRBJ1-1; D is unresolved. CDR1 and CDR2 (germline): LNHDA, SQIVND (reference sequence). Trimming removed 1 base from V and 1 base from J, with 4 bases in between. The CDR3 extends over 13 amino acids. The CDR3 DNA follows: TGTGCCAGTAGTATAGCAAGGAACACTGAAGCTTTCTTT. Its protein is CASSIARNTEAFF.

The sample holds a few counts of this clone. V is TRBV20-1 and J is TRBJ1-1; D gene unclear. Trimming stripped 6 bases from V and 2 bases from J, with 7 bases between. The CDR3 spans 11 residues. Germline CDR1 and CDR2: DFQATT and SNEGSKA (reference sequence). DNA of the CDR3: TGCAGTGCCCGCCTTAACACTGAAGCTTTCTTT. This codes for CSARLNTEAFF.

This chain joins TRBV4-2 and TRBJ1-5; no reliable D call. The CDR3 has 15 residues. Germline V gene data show CDR1 as LGHNA and CDR2 as YNFKEQ. Trimming took 0 bases from V and 6 from J, leaving 12 bases between them. This CDR3 reads CASSQDLVGGQPQHF. CDR3 nucleotides: TGTGCCAGCAGCCAAGATCTTGTGGGCGGTCAGCCCCAGCATTTT.